This T cell receptor beta chain was sequenced in a study of blood T cell repertoires in COVID-19. As for the study in general: From T cells, B-cell-depleted T cells, or PBMCs came the material, which was cDNA or gDNA.

Using immunoSEQ multiplex PCR, the repertoire was profiled, and TCRdb retains in-frame clones only, with some absent. In the table there are about 200,000 clones, more than 85% of which are singletons. Germline lookup yields CDR1 GTSNPN and CDR2 SVGIG (reference sequence). Trimming took 2 bases from V and 4 from J, leaving 16 bases between them. The CDR3 sequence is 15 residues long. Sequenced: peripheral blood. This clonotype was sampled from a woman between 45 and 65 years old with COVID-19, enrolled during active disease. The chain employs TRBV30 and TRBJ2-3; D possibly corresponds to TRBD1 (5 bases). This CDR3 reads CAWSPTQGRADTQYF. The CDR3 DNA follows: TGTGCCTGGAGTCCGACCCAGGGTAGGGCAGATACGCAGTATTTT.